These T cell receptor beta chains were read from a single sample in a study of T-cell memory formation after mild COVID-19. MiXCR, run by TCRdb on the 5' RACE reads, gives a single entry per CDR3 protein. The data contain fewer than 250,000 distinct CDR3 sequences, more than 25% of them seen just once; the ten biggest clones take up 10% to 12%. What was sequenced was PBMCs or a T cell subset sorted from them (not recorded which). The origin of the receptors is an adult woman who had mild COVID-19 (a few samples of this study predate the infection). Cell type and time point are not known. CDR3s include the opening cysteine and the closing phenylalanine or tryptophan. A D gene is named only where the DNA matches it firmly. Size is stated for part of the rows, as once, few or many counts, or as a class when the clone is expanded.

TRBV5-6,.,TRBJ2-5,.,CASSRSRLQETQYF,TGTGCCAGCAGCCGGTCACGACTTCAAGAGACCCAGTACTTC
TRBV5-1,.,TRBJ2-3,.,CASSPVGQGTATDTQYF,TGCGCCAGCAGCCCGGTGGGCCAGGGAACGGCGACAGATACGCAGTATTTT
TRBV6-2/TRBV6-3,.,TRBJ1-2,.,CASSYSAVFYGYTF,TGTGCCAGCAGTTACTCAGCGGTTTTCTATGGCTACACCTTC
TRBV6-2/TRBV6-3,TRBD2,TRBJ2-7,.,CASSYSGLGPYEQYF,TGTGCCAGCAGTTACTCGGGACTAGGACCCTACGAGCAGTACTTC
TRBV7-6,.,TRBJ2-5,once,CASSSTDKETQYF,TGTGCCAGCAGCTCGACTGATAAAGAGACCCAGTACTTC
TRBV28,.,TRBJ1-5,.,CASLRSNQPQHF,TGTGCCAGCCTCCGGAGCAATCAGCCCCAGCATTTT
TRBV29-1,TRBD2,TRBJ2-1,.,CSVSGLAGARYNEQFF,TGCAGCGTCAGTGGACTAGCGGGAGCAAGGTACAATGAGCAGTTCTTC
TRBV14,TRBD1,TRBJ1-2,.,CASSEGTAYGYTF,TGTGCCAGCAGCGAGGGGACAGCCTATGGCTACACCTTC
TRBV10-3,TRBD2,TRBJ2-7,.,CAISDPSGKSYEQYF,TGTGCCATCAGTGACCCTAGCGGGAAATCCTACGAGCAGTACTTC
TRBV11-2,.,TRBJ2-6,few,CASSTRFSGANVLTF,TGTGCCAGCAGTACCAGGTTCTCTGGGGCCAACGTCCTGACTTTC
TRBV7-6,.,TRBJ2-5,.,CASSLEAGDRQTQYF,TGTGCCAGCAGCTTAGAGGCGGGGGACAGACAGACCCAGTACTTC
TRBV9,TRBD1,TRBJ1-5,.,CASSTGTGWDQPQHF,TGTGCCAGCAGCACTGGGACAGGGTGGGATCAGCCCCAGCATTTT
TRBV2,TRBD1,TRBJ2-2,.,CASGTATGELFF,TGTGCCAGCGGGACAGCCACCGGGGAGCTGTTTTTT
TRBV5-4,TRBD2,TRBJ2-3,.,CASSLVRQREVTDTQYF,TGTGCCAGCAGCTTGGTTCGTCAGCGGGAGGTCACAGATACGCAGTATTTT
TRBV5-1,TRBD1,TRBJ2-7,few,CASSHRDRPYEQYF,TGCGCCAGCAGCCACCGGGACAGACCCTACGAGCAGTACTTC
TRBV5-4,.,TRBJ2-7,.,CASSTGQSNEQYF,TGTGCCAGCAGCACCGGACAGTCGAACGAGCAGTACTTC
TRBV6-6,.,TRBJ2-1,few,CASRSPRDHVYNEQFF,TGTGCCAGCCGATCCCCCCGAGACCACGTATACAATGAGCAGTTCTTC
TRBV6-1,.,TRBJ2-1,.,CASSDTGSSYNEKFF,TGTGCCAGCAGTGATACAGGAAGCTCCTACAATGAGAAGTTCTTC
TRBV6-2/TRBV6-3,TRBD1,TRBJ2-3,few,CASSRGSSTDTQYF,TGTGCCAGCTCCAGGGGGTCAAGCACAGATACGCAGTATTTT
TRBV6-2/TRBV6-3,TRBD2,TRBJ2-1,few,CASSYSAASGRAHYNEQFF,TGTGCCAGCAGTTACTCGGCGGCTAGCGGGAGAGCACACTACAATGAGCAGTTCTTC
TRBV4-1,TRBD2,TRBJ2-3,.,CASSPHTSGGPTDTQYF,TGCGCCAGCAGCCCCCACACTAGCGGGGGGCCCACAGATACGCAGTATTTT
TRBV5-1,.,TRBJ2-1,.,CASSLGHGNEQFF,TGCGCCAGCAGCTTGGGACACGGTAATGAGCAGTTCTTC
TRBV11-3,.,TRBJ2-1,few,CASSLAGDTYNEQFF,TGTGCCAGCAGCTTAGCGGGAGACACCTACAATGAGCAGTTCTTC
TRBV7-8,.,TRBJ1-3,few,CASSLVSVSAGNTIYF,TGTGCCAGCAGCTTAGTATCGGTGAGCGCTGGAAACACCATATATTTT
TRBV15,.,TRBJ2-3,few,CATSATIYTDTQYF,TGTGCCACCAGCGCGACCATTTACACAGATACGCAGTATTTT
TRBV5-1,.,TRBJ1-1,.,CASSLLNSGSEAFF,TGCGCCAGCAGCTTGTTAAACAGTGGTAGCGAAGCTTTCTTT